The present entry profiles one T cell receptor beta chain with its context. This sample was taken from a study of blood T cell repertoires in COVID-19. The method was immunoSEQ multiplex PCR; TCRdb's version includes in-frame clones alone and lacks a portion of them. Here the sample spans hundreds of thousands of clones, around 85% being singletons. This CDR3 spans 15 amino acids. The ends lost 0 bases at V and 8 bases at J; junction bases unmatched: 7. Germline loops: CDR1 SGHDT, CDR2 YYEEEE. Sequenced: PBMCs or T cells enriched from blood (not recorded which). The origin of this receptor is a woman aged 55-75 years who had recovered from COVID-19. V is TRBV5-6 and J is TRBJ2-1; TRBD2 matches 8 bases. The CDR3 bases are TGTGCCAGCAGCTTGGAGACGGGGGGGCCAGATGAGCAGTTCTTC. Amino acid sequence: CASSLETGGPDEQFF.